The present entry profiles one T cell receptor beta chain with its context. Its antigen is currently unknown. The CDR3 runs to 16 residues. Germline V CDR1 and CDR2: MNHEY, SVGAGI. J gave up 6 bases and V 0 bases, and 8 bases lay outside the gene matches. This entry is derived from a study of shared clonotypes between healthy human individuals. About the research overall: Used for every donor were three CD4 naive, three CD4 memory, two CD8 naive and one CD8 memory plate. Study-wide points: Clonotype sharing among donors was thought likely to change with sequencing depth. The study's rarefaction showed incomplete sorted-subset sequencing despite large depth.

In CD8 memory, CD45RO+ cells were put together with CCR7-negative CD45RA+ TemRA cells. Some clones are missing from TCRdb's copy, which holds only in-frame ones; the method was immunoSEQ multiplex PCR. The sample has under 130,000 clones, around 71% seen once; the top ten hold about 24%. The chain couples TRBV6-5 to TRBJ2-1; 7 bases are shared with TRBD2. Input material: memory CD8+ T cells sorted from blood. Regarding subset: CD45RO+ cells pooled with CCR7-negative TemRA cells. The source of this sequence is a woman in her 30s in good health. The DNA of the CDR3 is TGTGCCAGCAGTTACTCGGGGAGCGGGATGTCCAATGAGCAGTTCTTC. This sequence encodes CASSYSGSGMSNEQFF.